Below, 28 T cell receptor beta chains from the same sample are listed, as sequenced in a study of blood T cell repertoires in COVID-19. Clones were read by immunoSEQ multiplex PCR, and TCRdb kept only the in-frame ones, dropping some. The sample consists of some 230,000 clones, 65% to 85% of them appearing once. The sequenced sample consisted of peripheral blood. Source of these receptors: a woman aged 25-40 years who had recovered from COVID-19.

V and J are TRBV10-3 and TRBJ2-5, with a tentative D call TRBD1 (5 bases). Trimming took off 10 bases at V and 4 bases at J, with 16 bases between the two ends. The CDR3 is 13 residues long. Germline-derived CDR1 and CDR2 are ENHRY and SYGVKD. The CDR3 bases are TGTGCCACTGCGAAAGGGGTCGCAGAGACCCAGTACTTC. Translation gives CATAKGVAETQYF.

This clone was seen once. The chain carries TRBV7-2 and TRBJ2-3; 9 bases are shared with TRBD2. V was pared by 0 bases and J by 3 bases, with 7 bases of the junction left unmatched. The CDR3 runs 17 residues. CDR1 and CDR2 (germline): SGHTA, FQGNSA. Written as DNA, the CDR3 is TGTGCCAGCAGCTTAGCCTTGAGGCTAGCGGGAACAGATACGCAGTATTTT. It yields the protein CASSLALRLAGTDTQYF.

The CDR3 coding sequence is TGTGCCAGCAGCTTAGCGTCGACTAGACACGAGCAGTACTTC. Amino acids: CASSLASTRHEQYF. This chain links TRBV7-9 with TRBJ2-7, with a tentative D call TRBD2 (6 bases). V lost 0 bases and J lost 5, with 11 bases in between. The germline V gene has CDR1 SEHNR and CDR2 FQNEAQ (reference sequence). The CDR3 is 14 amino acids.

The chain employs TRBV4-1 and TRBJ2-2; D is perhaps TRBD2 (5 bases). CDR3 length: 16 residues. Germline assignment: CDR1 MGHRA and CDR2 YSYEKL. V was shortened by 8 bases and J by 0 bases, with 16 bases between the two germline ends. The CDR3, as DNA: TGCGCCAGCTGGGCTATCGGGGAATCGAACACCGGGGAGCTGTTTTTT. Encoded protein: CASWAIGESNTGELFF.

The rearrangement uses TRBV7-3 and TRBJ2-7; the D gene is possibly TRBD2 (5 bases). The V gene lost 5 bases and the J gene lost 4 bases, with 18 bases spanning the gap. The CDR3 extends over 15 amino acids. In germline, CDR1 is SGHTA, CDR2 FQGTGA. In DNA, the CDR3 is TGTGCCAGCAGCCCAGACGGAGGAGGAAGATACGAGCAGTACTTC. Residues: CASSPDGGGRYEQYF.

This chain links TRBV30 with TRBJ1-5; unclear D gene. V was pared by 1 base and J by 7 bases, with 17 bases between. This CDR3 is built from 15 residues. Germline V gene lookup returns CDR1 GTSNPN and CDR2 SVGIG (reference sequence). In nucleotides, the CDR3 is TGTGCCTGGAGTGCCTTTGACGGACTTGCGCAGCCCCAGCATTTT. It is translated as CAWSAFDGLAQPQHF.

This chain joins TRBV30 and TRBJ1-3; weak D call: TRBD1 (6 bases). Germline V gene sequence: CDR1 GTSNPN, CDR2 SVGIG (reference sequence). The CDR3 loop spans 14 amino acids. V was trimmed by 1 base and J by 3 bases, leaving 10 bases between them. The CDR3: CAWSGGQGGNTIYF. In DNA form, the CDR3 reads TGTGCCTGGAGTGGGGGGCAGGGTGGAAACACCATATATTTT.

The table lists this clone with a count of one. The V and J genes are TRBV6-2 or TRBV6-3 and TRBJ2-3, with 9 bases that match TRBD2. V shed 3 bases and J 4 bases; nucleotides not matched to a gene: 5. Germline V gene data show CDR1 as MNHEY and CDR2 as SVGEGT. The CDR3 contains 15 residues. The CDR3 nucleotides read TGTGCCAGCAGTTATGCAGCGGGAGGATCAGATACGCAGTATTTT. Amino acids: CASSYAAGGSDTQYF.

The rearrangement joins TRBV6-6 to TRBJ1-5; perhaps TRBD1 as D (6 bases). Germline V gene lookup returns CDR1 MNHNY and CDR2 SVGAGI (reference sequence). V was trimmed by 6 bases and J by 10 bases, leaving 19 bases between them. The CDR3 is 14 residues long. DNA for the CDR3: TGTGCCAGCAGCGAGGGGGAGACCGGTCGACCCCAGCATTTT. Protein product: CASSEGETGRPQHF.

The J gene is TRBJ2-5, the V gene TRBV6-5; 8 bases map to TRBD2. Germline loops: CDR1 MNHEY, CDR2 SVGAGI. The CDR3 loop spans 15 amino acids. The junction had 7 bases not matched to a gene; V was cut back by 6 bases and J by 1 base. CDR3 sequence: CASSRAGGSQETQYF. CDR3 bases: TGTGCCAGCAGCAGGGCGGGGGGTTCCCAAGAGACCCAGTACTTC.

The rearrangement uses TRBV29-1 and TRBJ1-4; the match to TRBD1 covers 7 bases. The CDR3 has 13 amino acids. V gave up 4 bases and J gave up 5 bases; unmatched junction bases: 4. Per the germline V gene, CDR1 is SQVTM and CDR2 is ANQGSEA. CDR3 sequence: CSVVEGANEKLFF. In DNA, the CDR3 is TGCAGCGTTGTGGAGGGGGCGAATGAAAAACTGTTTTTT.

CDR3 in DNA: TGTGCCAGCAGCCGGGACAGAAACATTCAGTACTTC. This encodes CASSRDRNIQYF. The gene calls are TRBV12-3 or TRBV12-4 and TRBJ2-4; TRBD1 matches 7 bases. V lost 6 bases and J lost 6; bases outside the gene matches: 2. This CDR3 is 12 amino acids long.

This clone was recorded a few times. The J gene is TRBJ2-5, the V gene TRBV5-1; 7 bases fit TRBD2. The germline V gene has CDR1 SGHRS and CDR2 YFSETQ. After removal of 3 bases from V and 5 bases from J, the junction contained 10 bases not matched to a gene. The CDR3 extends over 15 amino acids. CDR3 DNA sequence: TGCGCCAGCAGCTCGGACCCGGGAGGTTGGGAGACCCAGTACTTC. This gives the protein CASSSDPGGWETQYF.

This chain joins TRBV28 and TRBJ1-5, with 10 bases aligning to TRBD1. There are 16 residues in the CDR3. V dropped 2 bases and J dropped 7; count of bases not matched to a gene: 8. Germline CDR1 is MDHEN and CDR2 is SYDVKM. The CDR3 sequence: CASSLRRQGANQPQHF. The CDR3 DNA follows: TGTGCCAGCAGTTTAAGACGACAGGGGGCAAACCAGCCCCAGCATTTT.

This CDR3 reads CASSSPGRSYEQYF. The CDR3 DNA is TGTGCCAGCAGCTCCCCAGGGAGGTCGTACGAGCAGTACTTC. The chain has TRBV5-6 and TRBJ2-7, with D possibly TRBD2 on 6 matching bases. The germline V and J ends were trimmed by 3 bases and 4 bases, with 14 bases remaining between them. CDR3 size: 14 residues. Germline V CDR1 and CDR2: SGHDT, YYEEEE.

V usage is TRBV6-5 and J usage is TRBJ1-4, with 8 bases that match TRBD1. CDR1 is MNHEY, CDR2 SVGAGI, per germline. The CDR3 covers 14 residues. V lost 10 bases and J lost 2; bases outside the gene matches: 6. CDR3 protein: CATKDRETNEKLFF. CDR3 in DNA: TGTGCCACGAAGGACAGGGAGACTAATGAAAAACTGTTTTTT.

V and J are TRBV2 and TRBJ2-1; D is ambiguous. The germline V gene has CDR1 SNHLY and CDR2 FYNNEI. The ends were cut back, 9 bases at V and 6 bases at J, with 15 bases in the middle. The CDR3 sequence is 13 residues long. The DNA for the CDR3 is TGTGCCAGTGTGTCCAACTCCATCAATGAGCAGTTCTTC. This gives the protein CASVSNSINEQFF.

This clone was seen more than once but under ten times. Mismatch with germline at one junction end may stem from a read error. The chain has TRBV3-1 (or the pseudogene TRBV3-2) and TRBJ2-1, with 7 bases aligning to TRBD2. The V gene's germline CDR1 is LGHDT and CDR2 YNNKEL (reference sequence). The CDR3 totals 13 residues. The CDR3 sequence: CLTREASYNEQFF. The CDR3 DNA is TGCCTCACCCGGGAGGCTTCCTACAATGAGCAGTTCTTC.

This chain uses TRBV24-1 with TRBJ2-2; 10 nucleotides align to TRBD2. From germline, CDR1 is KGHDR and CDR2 SFDVKD. V lost 5 bases to trimming and J lost 4 bases; unmatched junction nucleotides: 9. The CDR3 length is 17 residues. CDR3 residues: CATSAGVAGGPTGELFF. The CDR3 coding sequence is TGTGCCACCAGTGCGGGGGTAGCGGGAGGCCCCACCGGGGAGCTGTTTTTT.

The chain links TRBV10-2 to TRBJ2-7; the D is unclear. V was shortened by 4 bases and J by 3 bases, with 4 bases between the two germline ends. This CDR3 region has 11 residues. CDR1 is WSHSY, CDR2 SAAADI, per germline. CDR3 region: CASSAIYEQYF. The CDR3, as DNA: TGCGCCAGCAGTGCCATCTACGAGCAGTACTTC.

Only a few counts were recorded for this clone. The rearrangement joins TRBV10-1 to TRBJ2-3; TRBD2 agrees at 8 bases. The CDR3 runs to 15 residues. V was clipped by 0 bases and J by 5 bases; unmatched bases: 4. The germline gives CDR1 WNHNN, CDR2 SYGVQD (reference sequence). CDR3 DNA: TGCGCCAGCAGTGAGTCCAGCGGGAGTCGAGATACGCAGTATTTT. It yields the protein CASSESSGSRDTQYF.

The J gene is TRBJ2-1, the V gene TRBV24-1; 10 bases fit TRBD2. This CDR3 contains 16 residues. V lost 4 bases and J lost 7; bases outside the gene matches: 9. CDR1 KGHDR and CDR2 SFDVKD come from the germline V gene. CDR3 DNA sequence: TGTGCCACCAGTGACCCCCTAGCGGGAGTAGGAAATGAGCAGTTCTTC. Its translation: CATSDPLAGVGNEQFF.

The V call is TRBV9, the J call TRBJ2-1, with 7 bases that match TRBD2. There are 15 residues in the CDR3. CDR1 and CDR2 from the germline V gene are SGDLS and YYNGEE. V lost 0 bases and J lost 3; bases outside the gene matches: 3. As DNA, the CDR3 is TGTGCCAGCAGCGTAGGAAGCGGGGACTACAATGAGCAGTTCTTC. Its translation: CASSVGSGDYNEQFF.

V gene TRBV19 combines with J gene TRBJ2-7; 9 positions match TRBD2. Germline CDR1 and CDR2: LNHDA and SQIVND (reference sequence). The CDR3 consists of 15 residues. V lost 7 bases to trimming and J lost 0 bases; unmatched junction nucleotides: 7. The CDR3 reads CASTPAAGGSYEQYF. The DNA of the CDR3 is TGTGCCAGTACCCCCGCAGCGGGAGGCTCCTACGAGCAGTACTTC. The full variable domain, its missing parts supplied by reference TRBV19 and TRBJ2-7, is DGGITQSPKYLFRKEGQNVTLSCEQNLNHDAMYWYRQDPGQGLRLIYYSQIVNDFQKGDIAEGYSVSREKKESFPLTVTSAQKNPTAFYLCASTPAAGGSYEQYFGPGTRLTVT.

This clone was detected once. The CDR3 DNA is TGTGCCAGTACCCGAGCGGGAGGGCCGGTGGACAATGAGCAGTTCTTC. This codes for CASTRAGGPVDNEQFF. The chain uses TRBV3-1 (or the pseudogene TRBV3-2) and TRBJ2-1, with 10 bases lining up with TRBD2. Germline V gives CDR1 LGHDT, CDR2 YNNKEL (reference sequence). The CDR3 covers 16 residues. V lost 9 bases and J lost 5; bases outside the gene matches: 13.

The J gene is TRBJ2-3, the V gene TRBV29-1, with D possibly TRBD2 on 6 matching bases. The CDR3 covers 13 residues. Germline V CDR1 and CDR2: SQVTM, ANQGSEA. V shed 5 bases and J shed 4 bases, with 13 bases lying between them. DNA for the CDR3: TGCAGCGTTATCCAGGGAGGTCCAGATACGCAGTATTTT. Translation gives CSVIQGGPDTQYF.

The chain recombines TRBV6-5 with TRBJ2-7, with 10 bases identical to TRBD2. The trim removed 6 bases at V and 5 bases at J, leaving 10 bases unmatched. In germline, CDR1 is MNHEY, CDR2 SVGAGI. The CDR3 totals 15 residues. For the CDR3, the DNA is TGTGCCAGCAGCAAACCAGCGGGAGGGCTACACGAGCAGTACTTC. It is translated as CASSKPAGGLHEQYF.

V is TRBV14 and J is TRBJ2-7; 8 nucleotides line up with TRBD2. The J segment lost 4 bases and the V segment lost 4 bases, leaving 6 bases of the junction unmatched. The CDR3 is 14 residues long. Germline V gene lookup returns CDR1 SGHDN and CDR2 FVKESK. The CDR3: CASSPLAVSYEQYF. Written as DNA, the CDR3 is TGTGCCAGCAGCCCACTAGCGGTTTCATACGAGCAGTACTTC.